These 30 T cell receptor beta chains were sequenced from one sample in a study of blood T cell repertoires in COVID-19. TCRdb's copy holds only in-frame clones and misses some; the assay was immunoSEQ multiplex PCR. The repertoire has about 260,000 clones, about 87% of them found once; the top ten carry 3.7%. The source material was peripheral blood. Receptors were obtained from a middle-aged woman with acute or convalescent COVID-19.

The chain has TRBV7-8 and TRBJ2-7; TRBD2 aligns across 8 bases. CDR3 length equals 14 residues. J lost 1 base, V lost 6 bases, and 5 bases had no gene match. Germline V gene data show CDR1 as SGHVS and CDR2 as FQNEAQ. For the CDR3, the DNA is TGTGCCAGCAGTGGACGGGGGGGGTCCTACGAGCAGTACGTC. It translates to CASSGRGGSYEQYV.

The rearrangement links TRBV27 to TRBJ2-1; 9 bases are shared with TRBD2. The CDR3 length is 15 residues. Germline V gene sequence: CDR1 MNHEY, CDR2 SMNVEV (reference sequence). Germline trimming cut 2 bases from V and 4 bases from J; bases unmatched to any gene: 3. This CDR3 is CASSLIAGVYNEQFF. CDR3 DNA sequence: TGTGCCAGCAGTTTAATAGCGGGGGTTTACAATGAGCAGTTCTTC.

The J gene is TRBJ1-6, the V gene TRBV25-1; D is perhaps TRBD1 (5 bases). This CDR3 comprises 15 residues. Germline lookup yields CDR1 MGHDK and CDR2 SYGVNS. The V gene lost 2 bases and the J gene lost 6 bases, with 11 bases spanning the gap. The CDR3 sequence is CASSEGQGFNSPLHF. The CDR3 DNA reads TGTGCCAGCAGTGAAGGGCAGGGCTTTAATTCACCCCTCCACTTT.

This sequence joins TRBV10-2 and TRBJ2-1; 13 nucleotides align to TRBD2. V dropped 10 bases and J dropped 12; count of bases not matched to a gene: 12. Germline V gene data show CDR1 as WSHSY and CDR2 as SAAADI. The length of the CDR3 is 14 residues. As DNA, the CDR3 is TGCGCCACCAGACGGACTAGCGGGGGAGGAGGGCAGTTCTTC. The encoded protein is CATRRTSGGGGQFF.

The chain employs TRBV6-5 and TRBJ1-5, with D possibly matching TRBD1 (5 bases). The CDR3 length is 13 residues. From germline, CDR1 is MNHEY and CDR2 SVGAGI. V was clipped by 8 bases and J by 6 bases, with 14 bases between them. DNA of the CDR3: TGTGCCAGCGGGTTACAGGAGTCTCAGCCCCAGCATTTT. It is translated as CASGLQESQPQHF.

V usage is TRBV6-5 and J usage is TRBJ2-3; TRBD2 is a possible D gene (6 bases). Germline V gene sequence: CDR1 MNHEY, CDR2 SVGAGI. This CDR3 is 15 amino acids long. Trimming left V 8 bases short and J 6 bases short, with 21 bases between. CDR3 in DNA: TGTGCCAGCTCCGTCGTGGCGGGGTCCCATGATACGCAGTATTTT. Translation gives CASSVVAGSHDTQYF.

V gene TRBV12-3 or TRBV12-4 combines with J gene TRBJ1-1; tentative D call: TRBD1 (6 bases). With 3 bases removed from V and 8 bases from J, the gap between germline ends came to 10 bases. The CDR3 extends over 12 amino acids. CDR3 residues: CASSFPTGEAFF. The CDR3 coding sequence is TGTGCCAGCAGTTTCCCGACAGGCGAAGCTTTCTTT.

The chain employs TRBV19 and TRBJ1-1; TRBD1 matches at 8 bases. Trimming removed 5 bases from V and 2 bases from J; junction bases left unmatched: 13. The CDR3 totals 17 residues. In germline, CDR1 is LNHDA, CDR2 SQIVND (reference sequence). The CDR3 loop is CASSGGRQGFGNTEAFF. CDR3 coding DNA: TGTGCCAGTAGTGGTGGGAGACAGGGGTTTGGAAACACTGAAGCTTTCTTT.

The rearrangement uses TRBV4-1 and TRBJ2-3; the match to TRBD2 covers 13 bases. Unmatched junction bases numbered 12, after V lost 4 bases and J lost 5 bases. The CDR3 sequence is 18 residues long. From germline, CDR1 is MGHRA and CDR2 YSYEKL. CDR3 amino acids: CASSRRTSGGALGDTQYF. The DNA of the CDR3 is TGCGCCAGCAGCCGCCGGACTAGCGGGGGCGCTCTGGGAGATACGCAGTATTTT.

This sequence joins TRBV27 and TRBJ1-5; 8 bases map to TRBD1. The junction had 1 base not matched to a gene; V was cut back by 0 bases and J by 6 bases. Per the germline V gene, CDR1 is MNHEY and CDR2 is SMNVEV (reference sequence). The CDR3 runs to 14 residues. CDR3 residues: CASSLSDRGQPQHF. DNA for the CDR3: TGTGCCAGCAGTTTATCAGACAGGGGTCAGCCCCAGCATTTT.

This clone was recorded once. The rearrangement joins TRBV7-2 to TRBJ1-2, with 8 positions matching TRBD1. The germline CDR1 and CDR2 sequences are SGHTA and FQGNSA. The CDR3 has 14 amino acids. Trimming cost V 4 bases and J 3 bases; bases outside gene matches: 4. The CDR3 here is CASSSGGVDYGYTF. In DNA, the CDR3 is TGTGCCAGCAGCTCAGGGGGCGTTGACTATGGCTACACCTTC.

This clone was seen just once. The chain is built from TRBV11-2 and TRBJ1-1; D is ambiguous. There are 14 residues in the CDR3. V lost 5 bases and J 5 bases, leaving 15 bases between the germline ends. Per germline, CDR1 SGHAT and CDR2 FQNNGV. As DNA, the CDR3 is TGTGCCAGCAGCCCCCAGGTGGGCAATACTGAAGCTTTCTTT. Translating it yields CASSPQVGNTEAFF. The full variable domain, rest sourced from reference TRBV11-2 and TRBJ1-1, is EAGVAQSPRYKIIEKRQSVAFWCNPISGHATLYWYQQILGQGPKLLIQFQNNGVVDDSQLPKDRFSAERLKGVDSTLKIQPAKLEDSAVYLCASSPQVGNTEAFFGQGTRLTVV.

The V call is TRBV6-5, the J call TRBJ2-5; TRBD1 matches at 12 bases. The ends lost 7 bases at V and 5 bases at J; junction bases unmatched: 8. This CDR3 comprises 15 residues. Germline CDR1 is MNHEY and CDR2 is SVGAGI. In nucleotides, the CDR3 is TGTGCCAGCATCGAGGGACAGGGGGCGAGGGAGACCCAGTACTTC. Translation gives CASIEGQGARETQYF.

In its sample, this clone was seen once. This sequence joins TRBV29-1 and TRBJ1-2; 7 bases are shared with TRBD1. Trimming removed 6 bases from V and 2 bases from J; junction bases left unmatched: 6. Per germline, CDR1 SQVTM and CDR2 ANQGSEA. The CDR3 length is 13 residues. The chain's CDR3 is CSVTQGVNYGYTF. The CDR3 bases are TGCAGCGTAACTCAGGGGGTCAACTATGGCTACACCTTC. The whole variable domain, remainder taken from reference TRBV29-1 and TRBJ1-2, is SAVISQKPSRDICQRGTSLTIQCQVDSQVTMMFWYRQQPGQSLTLIATANQGSEATYESGFVIDKFPISRPNLTFSTLTVSNMSPEDSSIYLCSVTQGVNYGYTFGSGTRLTVV.

The V gene is TRBV7-8, the J gene TRBJ2-7; TRBD1 might be the D (5 bases). The ends were cut back, 9 bases at V and 0 bases at J, with 12 bases in the middle. Germline V CDR1 and CDR2: SGHVS, FQNEAQ. The CDR3 runs to 13 residues. CDR3 in amino acids: CASSLDTSYEQYV. The CDR3 coding sequence is TGTGCCAGTTCCCTGGACACCTCCTACGAGCAGTACGTC.

The V gene is TRBV18, the J gene TRBJ2-1; 7 nucleotides line up with TRBD1. Losses at the gene ends were 2 bases for V and 4 bases for J; bases not matched to a gene: 5. The CDR3 has 15 amino acids. Germline CDR1 KGHSH, CDR2 LQKENI. Here the CDR3 DNA reads TGTGCCAGCTCACCAATAGGGGGCGCTTACAATGAGCAGTTCTTC. It yields the protein CASSPIGGAYNEQFF.

This chain uses TRBV9 with TRBJ2-1; D is perhaps TRBD1 (5 bases). The CDR3 runs to 14 residues. Germline CDR1 is SGDLS and CDR2 is YYNGEE. Trimming took off 0 bases at V and 6 bases at J, with 10 bases between the two ends. The CDR3 spells CASSVGGAPNEQFF. In DNA form, the CDR3 reads TGTGCCAGCAGCGTAGGTGGGGCCCCCAATGAGCAGTTCTTC.

The chain joins TRBV5-5 to TRBJ2-7, with unresolved D. The CDR3 contains 16 residues. V was pared by 5 bases and J by 1 base, with 19 bases between. Germline lookup yields CDR1 SGHKS and CDR2 YYEKEE (reference sequence). CDR3 sequence (DNA): TGTGCCAGCAGATCCCCTTCCTCCCCTGTGTCCTACGAGCAGTACGTC. Residues: CASRSPSSPVSYEQYV.

CDR3 loop: CASRQVSYNEQFF. CDR3 nucleotides: TGTGCCAGCAGACAGGTTTCCTACAATGAGCAGTTCTTC. The genes are TRBV6-5 and TRBJ2-1; maybe TRBD1 (5 bases). The CDR3 has 13 amino acids. Trimming left V 6 bases short and J 1 base short, with 7 bases between. Germline assignment: CDR1 MNHEY and CDR2 SVGAGI.

This chain connects TRBV27 to TRBJ1-2, with a weak D call TRBD1 (6 bases). The CDR3 spans 12 residues. CDR1 and CDR2 from the germline V gene are MNHEY and SMNVEV (reference sequence). The V end was cut by 7 bases, the J end by 5 bases, with 11 bases between. DNA for the CDR3: TGTGCCAGCAAAACAGGGACGTATGGCTACACCTTC. Residues: CASKTGTYGYTF.

The chain uses TRBV7-9 and TRBJ1-2, with D unresolved. V shed 5 bases and J shed 11 bases, with 21 bases lying between them. CDR1 and CDR2 (germline): SEHNR, FQNEAQ (reference sequence). The CDR3 sequence is 14 residues long. In DNA, the CDR3 is TGTGCCAGCAGCGGAGTGGAGGAAGACTTGGGGTACACCTTC. It specifies CASSGVEEDLGYTF.

The CDR3 loop reads CASSAQTGVGEKLFF. CDR3 nucleotide sequence: TGTGCCAGCAGCGCCCAGACAGGGGTCGGTGAAAAACTGTTTTTT. The chain has TRBV7-2 and TRBJ1-4; TRBD1 matches 8 bases. The CDR3 has 15 residues. V shed 5 bases, J shed 7 bases, and the junction held 9 bases outside the gene matches. Germline V CDR1 and CDR2: SGHTA, FQGNSA.

The rearrangement links TRBV12-2 to TRBJ1-1; the table assigns TRBD1, which was not confirmed against the DNA. TRBV12-2 is a listed pseudogene. CDR3 length: 15 residues. As DNA, the CDR3 is TGTGCAAGTCGCTTAGCCGGGACACAGCCTTCTGAAGCTTTCTTT. Its translation is CASRLAGTQPSEAFF.

A single count supports this clone. The chain employs TRBV9 and TRBJ1-2, with a tentative D call TRBD1 (6 bases). The germline V gene has CDR1 SGDLS and CDR2 YYNGEE. CDR3 size: 16 residues. V lost 0 bases to trimming and J lost 4 bases, with 16 bases between them. This CDR3 reads CASSVAPGAAIYGYTF. The CDR3 nucleotides are TGTGCCAGCAGCGTAGCCCCAGGGGCGGCAATCTATGGCTACACCTTC.

The rearrangement links TRBV5-4 to TRBJ1-2; 7 nucleotides agree with TRBD1. This CDR3 comprises 15 residues. Germline V gene lookup returns CDR1 SGHNT and CDR2 YYREEE (reference sequence). The trim removed 3 bases at V and 2 bases at J, leaving 7 bases unmatched. The CDR3: CASSSPGGGNYGYTF. DNA for the CDR3: TGTGCCAGCAGCTCGCCGGGAGGGGGCAACTATGGCTACACCTTC.

This clone was counted once. This chain joins TRBV7-2 and TRBJ1-6, with 11 nucleotides matching TRBD1. This CDR3 has 15 residues. Trimming cost V 0 bases and J 9 bases; bases outside gene matches: 1. The germline V gene has CDR1 SGHTA and CDR2 FQGNSA. CDR3 residues: CASSLAGTGGSPLHF. As DNA, the CDR3 is TGTGCCAGCAGCTTAGCCGGGACAGGGGGTTCACCCCTCCACTTT.

This chain connects TRBV3-1 (or the pseudogene TRBV3-2) to TRBJ2-2, with 7 bases aligning to TRBD1. Trimming took 4 bases from V and 6 from J; bases not matched to a gene: 5. Germline-derived CDR1 and CDR2 are LGHDT and YNNKEL (reference sequence). This CDR3 contains 14 residues. The CDR3 nucleotides read TGTGCCAGCAGCCCGGACAGGACGGCCGGGGAGCTGTTTTTT. Protein: CASSPDRTAGELFF.

This clone was seen only once. The rearrangement uses TRBV27 and TRBJ1-2; TRBD1 matches 9 bases. Germline V gives CDR1 MNHEY, CDR2 SMNVEV (reference sequence). This CDR3 spans 18 amino acids. J was trimmed by 5 bases and V by 5 bases; bases with no gene match: 18. The CDR3 region has the DNA TGTGCCAGCAGTCTCAAAATGGTACAGGGGGCGTTTGGGTATGGCTACACCTTC. Protein: CASSLKMVQGAFGYGYTF.

The rearrangement uses TRBV2 and TRBJ2-1; 10 positions agree with TRBD2. This CDR3 comprises 14 residues. The germline CDR1 and CDR2 sequences are SNHLY and FYNNEI. The ends lost 6 bases at V and 7 bases at J; junction bases unmatched: 6. In nucleotides, the CDR3 is TGTGCCAGCAGAAAACTAGCGGGGTTGAATGAGCAGTTCTTC. Translating it yields CASRKLAGLNEQFF.

V gene TRBV19 combines with J gene TRBJ2-5, with 7 bases that match TRBD1. Germline-derived CDR1 and CDR2 are LNHDA and SQIVND (reference sequence). CDR3 size: 15 residues. Trimming cost V 5 bases and J 5 bases; bases outside gene matches: 11. In DNA, the CDR3 is TGTGCCAGTAGTCCGTGGACAGGCCCAAGGGAGACCCAGTACTTC. Protein sequence: CASSPWTGPRETQYF.